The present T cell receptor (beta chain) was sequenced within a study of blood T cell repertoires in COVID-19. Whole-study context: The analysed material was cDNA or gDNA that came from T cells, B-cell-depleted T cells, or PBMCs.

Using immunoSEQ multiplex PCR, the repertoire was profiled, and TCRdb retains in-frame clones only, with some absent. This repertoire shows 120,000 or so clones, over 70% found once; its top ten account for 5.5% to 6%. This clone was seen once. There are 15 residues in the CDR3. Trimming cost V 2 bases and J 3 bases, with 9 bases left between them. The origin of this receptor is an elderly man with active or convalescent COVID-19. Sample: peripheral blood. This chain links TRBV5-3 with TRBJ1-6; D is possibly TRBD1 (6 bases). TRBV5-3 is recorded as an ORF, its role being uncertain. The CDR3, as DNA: TGTGCCAGAAGCTTCGGACAGCTCTATAATTCACCCCTCCACTTT. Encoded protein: CARSFGQLYNSPLHF.